The rows below give T cell receptor beta chains drawn from one sample of a study of naive and memory T cell subsets. TCRdb recomputed calls from the UMI-ligation and nested PCR reads with MiXCR, one row per CDR3 protein. The table lists 150,000 or so distinct CDR3 sequences, approximately 22% of them singletons. The specimen sequenced was naive CD4+ T cells from blood. The origin of the receptors is a human donor in good health. The CDR3 runs from the conserved cysteine through the conserved F or W. Fields, in order: D gene, CDR3 length, J gene, clone size, V gene, CDR3 protein, CDR3 DNA. The D gene is left open where the match is weak. Expanded clones get a size class; other rows say once, few or many, or leave the size out.

d_call: TRBD2; cdr3_length: 15; j_call: TRBJ2-1; clone_size: few; v_call: TRBV20-1; cdr3_aa: CSARKAGVWYNEQFF; cdr3_nt: TGCAGTGCTAGGAAAGCGGGAGTCTGGTACAATGAGCAGTTCTTC
d_call: NA; cdr3_length: 13; j_call: TRBJ2-1; clone_size: many; v_call: TRBV15; cdr3_aa: CATSRGLVDEQFF; cdr3_nt: TGTGCCACCAGCAGAGGACTAGTCGATGAGCAGTTCTTC
d_call: NA; cdr3_length: 15; j_call: TRBJ2-1; clone_size: once; v_call: TRBV7-2; cdr3_aa: CASSGRVGVYNEQFF; cdr3_nt: TGTGCCAGCAGCGGTAGAGTAGGGGTTTACAATGAGCAGTTCTTC
d_call: TRBD2; cdr3_length: 13; j_call: TRBJ2-3; clone_size: NA; v_call: TRBV29-1; cdr3_aa: CSVVGLAFDTQYF; cdr3_nt: TGCAGCGTTGTGGGACTAGCGTTCGATACGCAGTATTTT
d_call: TRBD1; cdr3_length: 14; j_call: TRBJ1-1; clone_size: once; v_call: TRBV27; cdr3_aa: CASGGTAVNTEAFF; cdr3_nt: TGTGCCAGCGGGGGGACAGCCGTCAACACTGAAGCTTTCTTT
d_call: NA; cdr3_length: 14; j_call: TRBJ1-2; clone_size: many; v_call: TRBV6-5; cdr3_aa: CASSRGRGPYGYTF; cdr3_nt: TGTGCCAGCAGTAGGGGCCGGGGGCCCTATGGCTACACCTTC
d_call: NA; cdr3_length: 13; j_call: TRBJ1-5; clone_size: NA; v_call: TRBV5-1; cdr3_aa: CASSFGANQPQHF; cdr3_nt: TGCGCCAGCAGCTTTGGAGCAAATCAGCCCCAGCATTTT
d_call: NA; cdr3_length: 15; j_call: TRBJ2-7; clone_size: NA; v_call: TRBV25-1; cdr3_aa: CASSEGSQPHYEQYF; cdr3_nt: TGTGCCAGCAGTGAAGGATCGCAGCCACACTACGAGCAGTACTTC
d_call: TRBD2; cdr3_length: 16; j_call: TRBJ2-1; clone_size: few; v_call: TRBV7-8; cdr3_aa: CASTLKREGPYNEQFF; cdr3_nt: TGTGCCAGCACCCTTAAGCGGGAGGGCCCGTACAATGAGCAGTTCTTC
d_call: TRBD2; cdr3_length: 15; j_call: TRBJ2-1; clone_size: NA; v_call: TRBV29-1; cdr3_aa: CSVDLLAGGNNEQFF; cdr3_nt: TGCAGCGTTGACCTACTAGCGGGAGGAAACAATGAGCAGTTCTTC
d_call: NA; cdr3_length: 12; j_call: TRBJ2-7; clone_size: few; v_call: TRBV20-1; cdr3_aa: CSGMLVSYEQYF; cdr3_nt: TGCAGTGGTATGCTGGTTTCCTACGAGCAGTACTTC
d_call: NA; cdr3_length: 14; j_call: TRBJ2-3; clone_size: few; v_call: TRBV7-9; cdr3_aa: CASSLGFAKDTQYF; cdr3_nt: TGTGCCAGCAGCTTAGGGTTCGCGAAAGATACGCAGTATTTT
d_call: NA; cdr3_length: 12; j_call: TRBJ2-7; clone_size: few; v_call: TRBV20-1; cdr3_aa: CSAMRDSYEQYF; cdr3_nt: TGCAGTGCTATGCGGGACTCGTACGAGCAGTACTTC
d_call: NA; cdr3_length: 17; j_call: TRBJ1-6; clone_size: few; v_call: TRBV18; cdr3_aa: CASSSTHSRPSNSPLHF; cdr3_nt: TGTGCCAGCTCATCCACTCACTCTCGGCCTTCTAATTCACCCCTCCACTTT
d_call: TRBD2; cdr3_length: 15; j_call: TRBJ2-1; clone_size: few; v_call: TRBV20-1; cdr3_aa: CSATAGTSGYNEQFF; cdr3_nt: TGCAGTGCTACAGCCGGGACTAGCGGCTACAATGAGCAGTTCTTC
d_call: NA; cdr3_length: 13; j_call: TRBJ2-5; clone_size: NA; v_call: TRBV7-2; cdr3_aa: CASSSPVPETQYF; cdr3_nt: TGTGCCAGCAGCTCCCCCGTCCCGGAGACCCAGTACTTC
d_call: NA; cdr3_length: 12; j_call: TRBJ1-1; clone_size: few; v_call: TRBV2; cdr3_aa: CASSEAGGRGIF; cdr3_nt: TGTGCCAGCAGTGAAGCGGGAGGAAGGGGGATCTTT
d_call: TRBD1; cdr3_length: 19; j_call: TRBJ1-2; clone_size: NA; v_call: TRBV10-2; cdr3_aa: CASNPLTGTTLQRSYGYTF; cdr3_nt: TGCGCCAGCAACCCCTTGACAGGGACAACTCTTCAACGTAGCTATGGCTACACCTTC
d_call: NA; cdr3_length: 13; j_call: TRBJ2-5; clone_size: few; v_call: TRBV10-1; cdr3_aa: CASSAGLQETQYF; cdr3_nt: TGCGCCAGCAGTGCTGGACTCCAAGAGACCCAGTACTTC
d_call: TRBD2; cdr3_length: 15; j_call: TRBJ2-3; clone_size: few; v_call: TRBV20-1; cdr3_aa: CSASTSGELFDTQYF; cdr3_nt: TGCAGTGCAAGCACTAGCGGGGAACTTTTCGATACGCAGTATTTT
d_call: NA; cdr3_length: 15; j_call: TRBJ2-3; clone_size: NA; v_call: TRBV13; cdr3_aa: CASSRLTEPTDTQYF; cdr3_nt: TGTGCCAGCAGCAGGCTGACAGAACCCACAGATACGCAGTATTTT
d_call: TRBD2; cdr3_length: 14; j_call: TRBJ2-7; clone_size: few; v_call: TRBV4-1; cdr3_aa: CASSQEGGAYEQYF; cdr3_nt: TGCGCCAGCAGCCAAGAGGGAGGGGCCTACGAGCAGTACTTC
d_call: NA; cdr3_length: 17; j_call: TRBJ2-3; clone_size: NA; v_call: TRBV28; cdr3_aa: CASSSPQLAGRTDTQYF; cdr3_nt: TGTGCCAGCAGTTCCCCTCAATTAGCCGGACGCACAGATACGCAGTATTTT
d_call: TRBD2; cdr3_length: 18; j_call: TRBJ2-3; clone_size: NA; v_call: TRBV4-1; cdr3_aa: CASTTRKSGRYVTDTQYF; cdr3_nt: TGCGCCAGCACTACAAGGAAGAGCGGGAGATACGTCACAGATACGCAGTATTTT
d_call: NA; cdr3_length: 13; j_call: TRBJ1-3; clone_size: NA; v_call: TRBV7-9; cdr3_aa: CASSLGPGNTIYF; cdr3_nt: TGTGCCAGCAGCTTGGGACCTGGAAACACCATATATTTT
d_call: NA; cdr3_length: 18; j_call: TRBJ2-6; clone_size: NA; v_call: TRBV11-2; cdr3_aa: CASSPQFTGSSGANVLTF; cdr3_nt: TGTGCCAGCAGCCCACAATTCACAGGCAGCTCTGGGGCCAACGTCCTGACTTTC
d_call: NA; cdr3_length: 10; j_call: TRBJ2-7; clone_size: many; v_call: TRBV9; cdr3_aa: CASSDWDGYF; cdr3_nt: TGTGCCAGCAGCGATTGGGACGGTTACTTC
d_call: TRBD1; cdr3_length: 15; j_call: TRBJ2-3; clone_size: few; v_call: TRBV6-5; cdr3_aa: CASSLNRGGTDTQYF; cdr3_nt: TGTGCCAGCAGTTTAAACAGGGGAGGCACAGATACGCAGTATTTT
d_call: NA; cdr3_length: 11; j_call: TRBJ1-1; clone_size: NA; v_call: TRBV20-1; cdr3_aa: CSASGQFEAFF; cdr3_nt: TGCAGTGCCAGTGGACAGTTTGAAGCTTTCTTT
d_call: TRBD1; cdr3_length: 17; j_call: TRBJ2-1; clone_size: many; v_call: TRBV7-2; cdr3_aa: CASSLLGYRGRHNEQFF; cdr3_nt: TGTGCCAGCAGCTTATTAGGCTACAGGGGTCGTCACAATGAGCAGTTCTTC
d_call: TRBD1; cdr3_length: 13; j_call: TRBJ1-1; clone_size: NA; v_call: TRBV28; cdr3_aa: CASAPGQSPEAFF; cdr3_nt: TGTGCCAGCGCTCCGGGACAGAGCCCCGAAGCTTTCTTT
d_call: NA; cdr3_length: 15; j_call: TRBJ2-3; clone_size: NA; v_call: TRBV7-9; cdr3_aa: CASSLGGRVTDTQYF; cdr3_nt: TGTGCCAGCAGCCTTGGGGGGCGAGTCACAGATACGCAGTATTTT
d_call: NA; cdr3_length: 17; j_call: TRBJ2-1; clone_size: few; v_call: TRBV3-1; cdr3_aa: CASSQQTSSDTYNEQFF; cdr3_nt: TGTGCCAGCAGCCAACAAACGTCTAGCGATACCTACAATGAGCAGTTCTTC
d_call: TRBD2; cdr3_length: 15; j_call: TRBJ2-7; clone_size: NA; v_call: TRBV6-6; cdr3_aa: CASSWGLGTSYEQYF; cdr3_nt: TGTGCCAGCAGTTGGGGACTAGGAACTTCCTACGAGCAGTACTTC
d_call: NA; cdr3_length: 14; j_call: TRBJ2-5; clone_size: NA; v_call: TRBV2; cdr3_aa: CASNRQAPQETQYF; cdr3_nt: TGTGCCAGCAACCGACAGGCCCCTCAAGAGACCCAGTACTTC
d_call: TRBD1; cdr3_length: 15; j_call: TRBJ2-2; clone_size: NA; v_call: TRBV6-6; cdr3_aa: CASSTRDRATGELFF; cdr3_nt: TGTGCCAGCAGTACTAGGGACAGGGCGACCGGGGAGCTGTTTTTT
d_call: NA; cdr3_length: 15; j_call: TRBJ2-7; clone_size: NA; v_call: TRBV20-1; cdr3_aa: CSALRRGPSSDEQYF; cdr3_nt: TGCAGTGCTCTGCGCAGGGGTCCCAGTTCAGACGAGCAGTACTTC